The clone carrying this T cell receptor (beta chain) occurred a few times. Antigen specificity is unknown. TCRdb used MiXCR to reprocess the 5' RACE reads, holding one entry per CDR3 protein. The table records more than 400,000 distinct CDR3 sequences, approximately 5% of them present only once. These data come from a study of CD8 T cells in ankylosing spondylitis. V trimming: 4 bases; J trimming: 6 bases; junction bases outside the gene matches: 14. This CDR3 contains 18 residues. Germline CDR1 reads SGHRS; CDR2 reads YFSETQ. Study-wide results and limits: Matched ankylosing spondylitis synovial fluid reportedly showed significant enrichment of disease-linked clones. Within ankylosing spondylitis blood, a TCR beta motif made up of several highly homologous variants appeared to be characteristic. Disease-linked clones had a CD8+ phenotype and relatively low frequency in peripheral blood.

This receptor was obtained from a male donor with ankylosing spondylitis. V gene TRBV5-1 combines with J gene TRBJ2-1; 12 bases map to TRBD2. Input material: blood, either unsorted or a sorted T cell fraction (not recorded which). CDR3 amino acids: CASSRDWRLAGGGNEQFF. The CDR3 coding sequence is TGCGCCAGCAGCCGGGACTGGCGTCTAGCGGGAGGGGGCAATGAGCAGTTCTTC.